The 19 T cell receptor beta chains listed next were all sequenced from one sample in a study of T cell responses to AZD1222 COVID-19 vaccine. Profiled with immunoSEQ multiplex PCR; TCRdb holds only in-frame clones, not every one. The profile shows under 150,000 clones, 89% of them singletons. Specimen: peripheral blood, collected 28 days after the second AZD1222 dose. The receptors were gathered from an adult who received the AZD1222 COVID-19 vaccine.

V usage is TRBV10-3 and J usage is TRBJ2-2; 7 bases are a match to TRBD1. CDR1 and CDR2 (germline): ENHRY, SYGVKD. CDR3 length: 13 amino acids. The V and J ends lost 9 bases and 4 bases, in that order; junction bases with no gene match: 5. CDR3 coding DNA: TGTGCCATTGGGACAGCAGCCACCGGGGAGCTGTTTTTT. Amino acid sequence: CAIGTAATGELFF.

V is TRBV15 and J is TRBJ2-7; D might be TRBD2 (5 bases). Germline CDR1 and CDR2: LNHNV and YYDKDF (reference sequence). This CDR3 has 15 residues. Trimming removed 0 bases at V and 0 bases at J, with 9 bases between. CDR3 sequence (DNA): TGTGCCACCAGCAGAGATTCTAGCTCCTCCTACGAGCAGTACTTC. This encodes CATSRDSSSSYEQYF.

V gene TRBV6-5 combines with J gene TRBJ1-2, with TRBD1 matching 9 bases. In germline, CDR1 is MNHEY, CDR2 SVGAGI. This CDR3 is built from 16 residues. V dropped 4 bases and J dropped 0; count of bases not matched to a gene: 6. The CDR3 is CASSLYGTGTNYGYTF. CDR3 nucleotides: TGTGCCAGCAGTTTATACGGGACAGGGACTAACTATGGCTACACCTTC.

V gene TRBV19 combines with J gene TRBJ1-1; D ambiguous. V dropped 5 bases and J dropped 1 base, with 14 bases sitting between them. Per the germline V gene, CDR1 is LNHDA and CDR2 is SQIVND (reference sequence). The CDR3 covers 15 residues. The CDR3: CASSERVPGNTEAFF. CDR3 coding DNA: TGTGCCAGTAGTGAGCGCGTACCTGGGAACACTGAAGCTTTCTTT.

The sample holds one count of this clone. V is TRBV7-9 and J is TRBJ1-1, with 8 bases aligning to TRBD1. The CDR3 totals 14 residues. The germline V gene has CDR1 SEHNR and CDR2 FQNEAQ (reference sequence). The trim removed 5 bases at V and 7 bases at J, leaving 9 bases unmatched. The CDR3 protein is CASSPYDRGVEAFF. The CDR3 bases are TGTGCCAGCAGCCCGTATGACAGGGGTGTTGAAGCTTTCTTT.

The chain has TRBV2 and TRBJ1-5; D not certain. The CDR3 length is 14 residues. CDR1 SNHLY and CDR2 FYNNEI come from the germline V gene. V lost 6 bases to trimming and J lost 4 bases, with 13 bases between them. The CDR3 DNA sequence: TGTGCCAGCAGCGACCGGACGGAGAATCAGCCCCAGCATTTT. Translating it yields CASSDRTENQPQHF.

The chain combines TRBV6-1 with TRBJ2-7, with 9 nucleotides matching TRBD2. The CDR3 sequence is 17 residues long. Germline CDR1 reads MNHNS; CDR2 reads SASEGT. After removal of 2 bases from V and 1 base from J, the junction contained 9 bases not matched to a gene. CDR3 residues: CASSEFVSGRFSYEQYF. The CDR3, as DNA: TGTGCCAGCAGTGAATTCGTTAGCGGGAGATTTTCCTACGAGCAGTACTTC.

The V call is TRBV20-1, the J call TRBJ2-1, with D perhaps TRBD2 (7 bases). Germline V gene lookup returns CDR1 DFQATT and CDR2 SNEGSKA (reference sequence). Trimming took off 6 bases at V and 15 bases at J, with 18 bases between the two ends. CDR3 length: 11 amino acids. The CDR3 nucleotides are TGCAGTGCCTTCGCGGGGGCCCGAGCGTTCTTC. Its translation: CSAFAGARAFF.

This chain uses TRBV3-1 (or the pseudogene TRBV3-2) with TRBJ2-1; 8 positions agree with TRBD2. Germline CDR1 LGHDT, CDR2 YNNKEL (reference sequence). This CDR3 is built from 17 residues. V shed 3 bases and J 5 bases; nucleotides not matched to a gene: 12. CDR3 bases: TGTGCCAGCAGCCACCACCGGGGGCTAGCGGGTCACAATGAGCAGTTCTTC. Translating gives CASSHHRGLAGHNEQFF.

This chain joins TRBV7-9 and TRBJ2-1; D not certain. This CDR3 has 11 amino acids. Germline-derived CDR1 and CDR2 are SEHNR and FQNEAQ (reference sequence). V was pared by 5 bases and J by 15 bases, with 14 bases between. In DNA, the CDR3 is TGTGCCAGCAGCCGACACCCCCCTTTGTTCTTC. Amino acid sequence: CASSRHPPLFF.

The chain uses TRBV2 and TRBJ1-6; weak D call: TRBD1 (6 bases). Looked up from germline, CDR1 is SNHLY and CDR2 is FYNNEI. CDR3 length: 14 residues. Trimming cost V 6 bases and J 1 base, with 7 bases left between them. CDR3 nucleotide sequence: TGTGCCAGCAGGGACAGTTCCTATAATTCACCCCTCCACTTT. It is translated as CASRDSSYNSPLHF.

This clone was recorded only once. The rearrangement joins TRBV18 to TRBJ1-4; no definite D call. Germline values: CDR1 KGHSH, CDR2 LQKENI. This CDR3 spans 15 amino acids. V shed 4 bases and J shed 7 bases, with 16 bases lying between them. The CDR3 reads CASSHNSPGGEKLFF. The DNA for the CDR3 is TGTGCCAGCTCACATAACAGTCCCGGCGGTGAAAAACTGTTTTTT.

The J gene is TRBJ2-1, the V gene TRBV7-3; possible D gene TRBD2, 5 bases. The CDR3 is made up of 15 amino acids. The germline CDR1 and CDR2 sequences are SGHTA and FQGTGA. The V end was cut by 2 bases, the J end by 3 bases, with 11 bases between. In nucleotides, the CDR3 is TGTGCCAGCAGCTTAGGCCCCGGGGACTACAATGAGCAGTTCTTC. Protein sequence: CASSLGPGDYNEQFF.

The V call is TRBV4-3, the J call TRBJ2-3; D possibly corresponds to TRBD2 (6 bases). There are 16 residues in the CDR3. V was pared by 4 bases and J by 6 bases, with 20 bases between. Germline V gene data show CDR1 as LGHNA and CDR2 as YSLEER. CDR3 loop: CASSRAGPGLGDTQYF. The CDR3 DNA reads as TGCGCCAGCAGCCGCGCGGGACCAGGCCTCGGGGATACGCAGTATTTT.

The CDR3 spells CASSLEVGRGGSPLHF. CDR3 nucleotides: TGTGCCAGCAGCTTAGAGGTGGGACGTGGGGGGTCACCCCTCCACTTT. The chain combines TRBV7-8 with TRBJ1-6; D perhaps matches TRBD1 (5 bases). CDR1 is SGHVS and CDR2 is FQNEAQ in the germline V gene. This CDR3 region has 16 residues. The V end was cut by 1 base, the J end by 10 bases, with 17 bases between.

This rearrangement joins TRBV4-3 to TRBJ1-1; no clear D gene. V dropped 4 bases and J dropped 0 bases, with 9 bases sitting between them. Germline V CDR1 and CDR2: LGHNA, YSLEER. The CDR3 runs 14 residues. The CDR3 nucleotides are TGCGCCAGCAGCCTTGCACTCCTGAACACTGAAGCTTTCTTT. Protein: CASSLALLNTEAFF.

The chain combines TRBV5-8 with TRBJ1-5; D not certain. The CDR3 contains 14 residues. The V gene's germline CDR1 is SGHTS and CDR2 YDEGEE. V lost 0 bases and J lost 3, with 7 bases in between. CDR3 sequence (DNA): TGTGCCAGCAGCTTGGAAGGCCTCAATCAGCCCCAGCATTTT. Translated, it gives CASSLEGLNQPQHF.

Of note for this clone: Distinct nucleotide sequences in the sample also encode this CDR3. The chain links TRBV6-2 or TRBV6-3 to TRBJ1-5; tentatively, D is TRBD1 (5 bases). This CDR3 contains 12 residues. Germline CDR1 MNHEY, CDR2 SVGEGT. Trimming shortened V by 3 bases and J by 6 bases, and 6 bases separated the two germline ends. CDR3 region: CASSYQGQPQHF. The CDR3 nucleotides read TGTGCCAGCAGTTATCAGGGTCAGCCCCAGCATTTT.

A remark on this clone: At one end the junction does not follow the germline gene, possibly because of a read error. Here the CDR3 reads CASSLDPGFGNTIYF. In DNA, the CDR3 is TGTGCTAGCAGCTTAGACCCAGGGTTTGGAAACACCATATATTTT. The chain employs TRBV7-7 and TRBJ1-3; possibly TRBD1 for D (5 bases). Germline assignment: CDR1 SSHAT and CDR2 FNYEAQ (reference sequence). The CDR3 is made up of 15 amino acids.